This is a list of T cell receptor beta chains from one sample in a study of control samples from healthy donors and cancer patients. Here immunoSEQ multiplex PCR was the method, and the copy in TCRdb shows in-frame clones only, minus some. The sample comprises 75,000 to 95,000 clones, 85% to 95% of which are singletons, and nearly 1.5% rests with the top ten. The source material was blood. These receptors came from a woman aged 25 to 39 in good health. The CDR3 runs from the conserved cysteine through the conserved F or W. Expanded clones are given a class, and other clones once, few, many or no size at all.

v_call	j_call	clone_size	cdr3_aa
TRBV3-1/TRBV3-2	TRBJ1-2	NA	CASSQGAGENYGYTF
TRBV12-3/TRBV12-4	TRBJ1-1	NA	CASSLQGLTEAFF
TRBV6-4	TRBJ2-3	NA	CTSSDSTGGTDTQYF
TRBV7-7	TRBJ2-5	NA	CASSSGQGTETQYF
TRBV7-2	TRBJ1-4	NA	CASSLGVGLNEKLFF
TRBV19	TRBJ1-6	NA	CASGDGTNNSPLHF
TRBV24-1	TRBJ2-7	NA	CATSSSGRYEQYF
TRBV5-1	TRBJ1-6	NA	CASSLGGAGNSPLHF
TRBV30	TRBJ2-2	NA	CAWRRAYLTGELFF
TRBV7-3	TRBJ1-6	NA	CASSDRNNSPLHF
TRBV11-3	TRBJ1-1	NA	CASSLGENTEAFF
TRBV5-5	TRBJ2-4	NA	CASSLWTGGGDIQYF
TRBV5-1	TRBJ1-4	NA	CASSLARDEKLFF
TRBV28	TRBJ1-2	NA	CASSFTGANYGYTF
TRBV6-5	TRBJ1-6	NA	CASSYSTGDYSPLHF
TRBV5-8	TRBJ1-2	NA	CASSAHRGGVYGYTF
TRBV4-1	TRBJ2-3	NA	CASKVAGGDTQYF
TRBV5-1	TRBJ2-7	NA	CASSLVGELSYEQYF
TRBV29-1	TRBJ2-4	NA	CSVEDLARGAKNIQYF
TRBV23-1	TRBJ1-6	NA	CASSQFTGQANSPLHF
TRBV3-1/TRBV3-2	TRBJ2-3	NA	CASSQETGDTQYF
TRBV11-2	TRBJ1-6	NA	CASSSLLDSPLHF
TRBV18	TRBJ1-4	NA	CASSPGEKLFF
TRBV7-2	TRBJ1-3	NA	CASSSGQYSGNTIYF
TRBV3-1/TRBV3-2	TRBJ2-3	NA	CASSHQSLTEAGVFYTDTQYF
TRBV6-2/TRBV6-3	TRBJ1-6	NA	CASSLLTGGFSPLHF
TRBV5-6	TRBJ2-2	NA	CASSFYRSTGELFF
TRBV7-7	TRBJ2-1	NA	CASSRNTGTPYNEQFF
TRBV18	TRBJ2-4	once	CASSPRTGVDIQYF
TRBV28	TRBJ1-5	NA	CASSKDRAWMYSNQPQHF
TRBV9	TRBJ2-1	NA	CASSVGGQGGDEQFF
TRBV15	TRBJ2-7	NA	CATSIRQGPSYEQYF
TRBV6-1	TRBJ1-4	NA	CASSEGELASEKLFF
TRBV7-8	TRBJ2-3	NA	CASSPPSSSRSSTDTQYF
TRBV10-3	TRBJ2-5	NA	CAISGGGQGALRETQYF
TRBV6-5	TRBJ2-7	NA	CASSYSREYEQYF
TRBV6-5	TRBJ2-7	NA	CASTNPGGGTEQYF
TRBV11-2	TRBJ2-3	NA	CASSGTGLGTDTQYF
TRBV3-1/TRBV3-2	TRBJ2-1	NA	CASSQQDREGEQFF
TRBV6-5	TRBJ1-1	few	CASREGIWDTEAFF
TRBV4-2	TRBJ2-5	NA	CASSQALSSGGTKTQYF
TRBV5-1	TRBJ2-3	NA	CASSFTSGIADTQYF
TRBV4-1	TRBJ1-1	NA	CASSWTHENTEAFF
TRBV5-1	TRBJ2-1	NA	CASSLELAVSSYNEQFF
TRBV15	TRBJ1-1	NA	CATSRVKTGGIAFF